Shown below are 30 T cell receptor beta chains from a single sample sequenced in a study of blood T cell repertoires in COVID-19. Libraries were prepared by immunoSEQ multiplex PCR; TCRdb keeps only in-frame clonotypes and omits some of them. The sample has about 240,000 clones, about 83% seen once. The sample consisted of peripheral blood. All receptors derive from a man aged 50-60 years with acute or convalescent COVID-19.

The chain employs TRBV6-6 and TRBJ1-6, with D tentatively TRBD1 (5 bases). The CDR3 spans 14 residues. In germline, CDR1 is MNHNY, CDR2 SVGAGI (reference sequence). V lost 4 bases, J lost 10 bases, and 14 bases lay in between. The CDR3 sequence: CASSSPGQFSPLHF. The CDR3 nucleotides are TGTGCCAGCAGTTCTCCAGGGCAGTTCTCACCCCTCCACTTT.

The V and J genes are TRBV12-3 or TRBV12-4 and TRBJ2-1; a weak D match, TRBD2 (6 bases). The ends were cut back, 4 bases at V and 6 bases at J, with 10 bases in the middle. CDR3 size: 13 residues. In nucleotides, the CDR3 is TGTGCCAGCAGTTCCCCGGGACTCAATGAGCAGTTCTTC. Translation gives CASSSPGLNEQFF.

This clone came up a few times. The genes are TRBV28 and TRBJ2-7; TRBD2 matches at 7 bases. The V segment lost 6 bases and the J segment 2 bases; nucleotides outside the gene matches: 7. CDR1 and CDR2 from the germline V gene are MDHEN and SYDVKM. CDR3 length equals 14 residues. CDR3 nucleotides: TGTGCCAGCAGCCCCAGCGGGACCCCCTACGAGCAGTACTTC. This codes for CASSPSGTPYEQYF. The variable domain in full, with the rest retrieved from reference TRBV28 and TRBJ2-7, is DVKVTQSSRYLVKRTGEKVFLECVQDMDHENMFWYRQDPGLGLRLIYFSYDVKMKEKGDIPEGYSVSREKKERFSLILESASTNQTSMYLCASSPSGTPYEQYFGPGTRLTVT.

This chain links TRBV27 with TRBJ2-1; D is unclear. CDR3 length equals 14 residues. Germline CDR1 and CDR2: MNHEY and SMNVEV (reference sequence). Trimming removed 4 bases from V and 0 bases from J, with 7 bases in between. The CDR3 reads CASSWASSYNEQFF. The DNA of the CDR3 is TGTGCCAGCAGTTGGGCGAGCTCCTACAATGAGCAGTTCTTC.

This clone was seen just once. The rearrangement joins TRBV5-1 to TRBJ1-1; 8 bases match TRBD1. The CDR3 runs to 16 residues. Germline CDR1 and CDR2: SGHRS and YFSETQ. J lost 4 bases, V lost 0 bases, and 8 bases had no gene match. The DNA of the CDR3 is TGCGCCAGCAGCTTGGGGTGGACAGGGCAAGGCACTGAAGCTTTCTTT. Its protein is CASSLGWTGQGTEAFF. Variable domain in full (rest from reference TRBV5-1 and TRBJ1-1): KAGVTQTPRYLIKTRGQQVTLSCSPISGHRSVSWYQQTPGQGLQFLFEYFSETQRNKGNFPGRFSGRQFSNSRSEMNVSTLELGDSALYLCASSLGWTGQGTEAFFGQGTRLTVV.

CDR3 amino acids: CASSPGQGTGQPQHF. The CDR3 coding sequence is TGTGCCAGCTCACCCGGACAGGGGACTGGTCAGCCCCAGCATTTT. The chain carries TRBV18 and TRBJ1-5; 9 bases are shared with TRBD1. J gave up 6 bases and V 3 bases, and 6 bases lay outside the gene matches. CDR1 KGHSH and CDR2 LQKENI come from the germline V gene. This CDR3 comprises 15 residues.

The V gene is TRBV6-5, the J gene TRBJ2-5; TRBD1 is a possible D gene (5 bases). Germline CDR1 reads MNHEY; CDR2 reads SVGAGI. CDR3 length equals 14 residues. Trimming pared 0 bases from V and 3 bases from J, leaving 8 bases between. The CDR3 loop reads CASSYSGREETQYF. The DNA of the CDR3 is TGTGCCAGCAGTTACTCGGGCAGGGAAGAGACCCAGTACTTC.

The V call is TRBV5-8, the J call TRBJ1-1; D unresolved. V was cut by 4 bases and J by 6 bases, with 16 bases left in between. The germline V gene has CDR1 SGHTS and CDR2 YDEGEE. The CDR3 runs 14 residues. The chain's CDR3 is CASSLLMTGAEAFF. The CDR3 bases are TGTGCCAGCAGCCTCCTCATGACCGGGGCTGAAGCTTTCTTT.

V is TRBV6-5 and J is TRBJ2-7, with 10 bases aligning to TRBD2. The J segment lost 5 bases and the V segment lost 6 bases, leaving 7 bases of the junction unmatched. The germline V gene encodes CDR1 MNHEY and CDR2 SVGAGI. CDR3 length equals 14 residues. The CDR3 DNA is TGTGCCAGCAGCCGGCTAGCGGGAGTAGACGAGCAGTACTTC. As protein: CASSRLAGVDEQYF.

The gene calls are TRBV11-3 and TRBJ1-2, with TRBD1 matching over 12 bases. From germline, CDR1 is SGHNT and CDR2 YENEEA. This CDR3 is 20 amino acids long. V shed 8 bases and J 4 bases; nucleotides not matched to a gene: 23. CDR3 coding DNA: TGTGCCAGCCGCAGCTTAATAAAATGGGACAGGGGGCTAGGGGGCTATGGCTACACCTTC. It specifies CASRSLIKWDRGLGGYGYTF.

The chain couples TRBV27 to TRBJ1-4; 11 nucleotides align to TRBD1. In germline, CDR1 is MNHEY, CDR2 SMNVEV (reference sequence). V was clipped by 8 bases and J by 7 bases; unmatched bases: 6. The CDR3 consists of 14 residues. CDR3 protein: CASGGQGAGEKLFF. In DNA form, the CDR3 reads TGTGCCAGCGGAGGACAGGGGGCGGGTGAAAAACTGTTTTTT.

Remarks on this clone: Distinct nucleotide sequences in the sample also encode this CDR3. The rearrangement joins TRBV3-1 (or the pseudogene TRBV3-2) to TRBJ1-1, with TRBD1 as a possible D gene (6 bases). This CDR3 is 14 amino acids long. Trimming shortened V by 4 bases and J by 1 base, and 10 bases separated the two germline ends. Germline assignment: CDR1 LGHDT and CDR2 YNNKEL (reference sequence). CDR3 nucleotides: TGTGCCAGCAGCCCCTGGACAGAGAACACTGAAGCTTTCTTT. Residues: CASSPWTENTEAFF.

This chain uses TRBV30 with TRBJ1-1, with D unclear. The germline V gene has CDR1 GTSNPN and CDR2 SVGIG (reference sequence). CDR3 length: 14 amino acids. The germline V and J ends were trimmed by 4 bases and 0 bases, with 12 bases remaining between them. CDR3 coding DNA: TGTGCCTGGAAACTTCTCGTCATGAACACTGAAGCTTTCTTT. Amino acid sequence: CAWKLLVMNTEAFF. The full variable domain, its missing parts supplied by reference TRBV30 and TRBJ1-1, is SQTIHQWPATLVQPVGSPLSLECTVEGTSNPNLYWYRQAAGRGLQLLFYSVGIGQISSEVPQNLSASRPQDRQFILSSKKLLLSDSGFYLCAWKLLVMNTEAFFGQGTRLTVV.

The genes are TRBV6-5 and TRBJ2-7; 9 bases are shared with TRBD1. Looked up from germline, CDR1 is MNHEY and CDR2 is SVGAGI. The CDR3 is 14 amino acids. Germline trimming cut 5 bases from V and 3 bases from J; bases unmatched to any gene: 5. CDR3 DNA: TGTGCCAGCAGTACCGGGACAGGGCACTACGAGCAGTACTTC. Encoded protein: CASSTGTGHYEQYF.

This clone has a single count. The gene calls are TRBV2 and TRBJ2-5; maybe TRBD2 (6 bases). Deletions cut 4 bases from V and 5 bases from J, with 14 bases between. Per the germline V gene, CDR1 is SNHLY and CDR2 is FYNNEI. There are 14 residues in the CDR3. The CDR3 loop is CASSAVGGVETQYF. The CDR3 nucleotides are TGTGCCAGCAGTGCGGTGGGGGGTGTGGAGACCCAGTACTTC.

The genes are TRBV10-1 and TRBJ1-1; 8 nucleotides align to TRBD1. In germline, CDR1 is WNHNN, CDR2 SYGVQD (reference sequence). The trim removed 0 bases at V and 4 bases at J, leaving 4 bases unmatched. The CDR3 is made up of 15 amino acids. This CDR3 reads CASSESQGAGTEAFF. As DNA, the CDR3 is TGCGCCAGCAGTGAGTCTCAGGGGGCGGGCACTGAAGCTTTCTTT.

The V gene is TRBV27, the J gene TRBJ2-2, with D possibly being TRBD2 (6 bases). The CDR3 loop spans 15 amino acids. V was shortened by 2 bases and J by 4 bases, with 11 bases between the two germline ends. Germline V CDR1 and CDR2: MNHEY, SMNVEV (reference sequence). DNA for the CDR3: TGTGCCAGCAGTTTAGAACTCGGGGGCACCGGGGAGCTGTTTTTT. Its protein product is CASSLELGGTGELFF.

This chain links TRBV20-1 with TRBJ1-5; perhaps TRBD1 as D (6 bases). The CDR3 spans 14 residues. The ends were cut back, 7 bases at V and 4 bases at J, with 17 bases in the middle. Per germline, CDR1 DFQATT and CDR2 SNEGSKA (reference sequence). In DNA form, the CDR3 reads TGCAGTGTTAGTCGCGAAGGGGGAAATCAGCCCCAGCATTTT. As protein: CSVSREGGNQPQHF.

This rearrangement joins TRBV30 to TRBJ2-2; D is undetermined. Trimming removed 6 bases from V and 1 base from J, with 9 bases in between. Germline V gives CDR1 GTSNPN, CDR2 SVGIG (reference sequence). The CDR3 consists of 13 residues. DNA of the CDR3: TGTGCCTGTCACAGCCGGAACACCGGGGAGCTGTTTTTT. It yields the protein CACHSRNTGELFF.

The chain has TRBV3-1 (or the pseudogene TRBV3-2) and TRBJ2-7; 11 nucleotides align to TRBD1. The CDR3 has 15 residues. Germline CDR1 reads LGHDT; CDR2 reads YNNKEL (reference sequence). Losses at the gene ends were 4 bases for V and 2 bases for J; bases not matched to a gene: 4. This chain's CDR3 is CASSPGTGGAYEQYF. CDR3 in DNA: TGTGCCAGCAGCCCAGGGACAGGGGGGGCCTACGAGCAGTACTTC.

This clone has just one count. The V gene is TRBV19, the J gene TRBJ1-1; 9 bases agree with TRBD1. CDR3 length: 15 residues. CDR1 and CDR2 (germline): LNHDA, SQIVND (reference sequence). Germline trimming cut 7 bases from V and 0 bases from J; bases unmatched to any gene: 6. The CDR3 spells CASTRTGEMNTEAFF. Here the CDR3 DNA reads TGTGCCAGTACCCGGACAGGGGAGATGAACACTGAAGCTTTCTTT.

This sequence joins TRBV6-5 and TRBJ1-3; 8 bases align to TRBD1. The germline gives CDR1 MNHEY, CDR2 SVGAGI. CDR3 length: 15 residues. J was trimmed by 0 bases and V by 10 bases; bases with no gene match: 8. The CDR3 DNA reads as TGTGCCACGCGACAGGGGCCGAGCTCTGGAAACACCATATATTTT. It translates to CATRQGPSSGNTIYF.

The chain couples TRBV28 to TRBJ1-2, with D perhaps TRBD1 (6 bases). CDR3 length equals 13 residues. Trimming removed 6 bases from V and 8 bases from J, with 16 bases in between. Germline V lookup: CDR1 MDHEN, CDR2 SYDVKM. This chain's CDR3 is CASSPPGHLGYTF. The CDR3 coding sequence is TGTGCCAGCAGCCCTCCGGGACACCTAGGCTACACCTTC.

V usage is TRBV15 and J usage is TRBJ2-3; a weak D match, TRBD1 (6 bases). Germline V CDR1 and CDR2: LNHNV, YYDKDF (reference sequence). The CDR3 loop spans 13 amino acids. The V gene lost 6 bases and the J gene lost 5 bases, with 12 bases spanning the gap. CDR3 sequence: CATRGGPKDTQYF. The DNA of the CDR3 is TGTGCCACCAGAGGGGGACCGAAAGATACGCAGTATTTT.

The chain couples TRBV7-9 to TRBJ2-2; no reliable D call. Germline V gene lookup returns CDR1 SEHNR and CDR2 FQNEAQ (reference sequence). The V end was cut by 4 bases, the J end by 1 base, with 7 bases between. The CDR3 has 14 residues. CDR3 residues: CASSSSGNTGELFF. Here the CDR3 DNA reads TGTGCCAGCAGCTCCTCAGGGAACACCGGGGAGCTGTTTTTT.

The gene calls are TRBV5-5 and TRBJ1-3; D unresolved. Trimming removed 4 bases at V and 8 bases at J, with 10 bases between. Per the germline V gene, CDR1 is SGHKS and CDR2 is YYEKEE (reference sequence). The CDR3 covers 12 residues. The CDR3 DNA is TGTGCCAGCAGCCCCAACGGGGACACCATATATTTT. It encodes CASSPNGDTIYF.

The chain uses TRBV7-3 and TRBJ2-7, with 8 bases fitting TRBD1. The CDR3 has 17 amino acids. CDR1 and CDR2 from the germline V gene are SGHTA and FQGTGA. J was trimmed by 3 bases and V by 1 base; bases with no gene match: 11. The CDR3 loop reads CASSLIYWDRTFYEQYF. The CDR3 coding sequence is TGTGCCAGCAGCTTAATTTATTGGGACAGGACCTTCTACGAGCAGTACTTC.

The rearrangement joins TRBV28 to TRBJ1-1, with 7 positions matching TRBD1. The CDR3 consists of 17 residues. Per germline, CDR1 MDHEN and CDR2 SYDVKM. With V trimmed by 5 bases and J by 0 bases, 12 bases remained unmatched. DNA of the CDR3: TGTGCCAGCAGTGCCGTGAGGGACAGCGTTATGAACACTGAAGCTTTCTTT. This codes for CASSAVRDSVMNTEAFF.

This sequence joins TRBV27 and TRBJ2-7, with 7 bases lining up with TRBD1. The CDR3 has 12 residues. Germline V CDR1 and CDR2: MNHEY, SMNVEV (reference sequence). V lost 3 bases, J lost 5 bases, and 1 base stayed unmatched. CDR3 in amino acids: CASSLTGNEQYF. DNA of the CDR3: TGTGCCAGCAGTTTGACAGGGAACGAGCAGTACTTC.

V and J are TRBV19 and TRBJ2-7, with 8 positions matching TRBD2. The V gene end was trimmed by 3 bases and the J gene end by 2 bases; junction bases not matched to a gene: 6. Germline-derived CDR1 and CDR2 are LNHDA and SQIVND (reference sequence). The CDR3 loop spans 15 amino acids. DNA of the CDR3: TGTGCCAGTAGTATGCCGGGGGGGGGCGCCTACGAGCAGTACTTC. Its protein product is CASSMPGGGAYEQYF. The whole variable domain, remainder taken from reference TRBV19 and TRBJ2-7, is DGGITQSPKYLFRKEGQNVTLSCEQNLNHDAMYWYRQDPGQGLRLIYYSQIVNDFQKGDIAEGYSVSREKKESFPLTVTSAQKNPTAFYLCASSMPGGGAYEQYFGPGTRLTVT.